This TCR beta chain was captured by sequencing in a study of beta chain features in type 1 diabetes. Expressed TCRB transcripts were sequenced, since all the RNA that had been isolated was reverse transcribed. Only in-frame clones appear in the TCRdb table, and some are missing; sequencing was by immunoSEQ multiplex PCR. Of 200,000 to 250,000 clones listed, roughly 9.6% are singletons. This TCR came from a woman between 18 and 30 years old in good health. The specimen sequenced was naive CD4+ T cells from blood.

The CDR3 sequence is CASSPFGTGSNEQFF. The CDR3 coding sequence is TGCGCCAGCAGCCCCTTCGGGACAGGGAGCAATGAGCAGTTCTTC. The chain employs TRBV5-1 and TRBJ2-1; TRBD1 aligns across 9 bases. CDR1 and CDR2 from the germline V gene are SGHRS and YFSETQ. Losses at the gene ends were 4 bases for V and 6 bases for J; bases not matched to a gene: 8. The CDR3 totals 15 residues.